This T cell receptor beta chain came from a study of graft-versus-host responses after intestinal transplantation. General study points: GvH clones surfaced in recipient marrow, some emerging earlier in ileum or blood.

Concerning this clone itself: Its cognate antigen is unknown.

This table comes from immunoSEQ multiplex PCR, and its TCRdb copy is limited to in-frame clones, with some not included. Here the sample spans about 120,000 clones, roughly 91% being singletons. The CDR3 sequence is 16 residues long. With 4 bases clipped from V and 5 bases from J, the junction kept 13 bases outside the gene matches. The V gene's germline CDR1 is SGHRS and CDR2 YFSETQ. The chain employs TRBV5-1 and TRBJ2-3; 7 bases line up with TRBD2. The clonotype originates from a human donor who received an intestinal transplant. Here the sequenced sample was unstimulated CD4+ T cells sorted from spleen or lymph node cells, taken before intestinal transplant. The CDR3 sequence: CASSPRGGRGKDTQYF. The CDR3 region has the DNA TGCGCCAGCAGCCCCCGGGGCGGGAGAGGAAAAGATACGCAGTATTTT.